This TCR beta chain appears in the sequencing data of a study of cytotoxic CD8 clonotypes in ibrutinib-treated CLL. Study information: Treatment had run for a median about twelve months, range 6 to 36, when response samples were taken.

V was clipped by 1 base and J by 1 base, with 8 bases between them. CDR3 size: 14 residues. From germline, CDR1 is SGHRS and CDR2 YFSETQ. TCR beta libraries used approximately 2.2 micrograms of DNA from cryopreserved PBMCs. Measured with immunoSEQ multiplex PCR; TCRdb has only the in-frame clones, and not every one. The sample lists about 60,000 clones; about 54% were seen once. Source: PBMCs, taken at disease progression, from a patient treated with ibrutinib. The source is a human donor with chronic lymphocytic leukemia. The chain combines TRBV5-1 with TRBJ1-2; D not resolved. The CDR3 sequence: CASSLFADNYGYTF. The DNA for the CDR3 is TGCGCCAGCAGCTTGTTCGCAGATAACTATGGCTACACCTTC.